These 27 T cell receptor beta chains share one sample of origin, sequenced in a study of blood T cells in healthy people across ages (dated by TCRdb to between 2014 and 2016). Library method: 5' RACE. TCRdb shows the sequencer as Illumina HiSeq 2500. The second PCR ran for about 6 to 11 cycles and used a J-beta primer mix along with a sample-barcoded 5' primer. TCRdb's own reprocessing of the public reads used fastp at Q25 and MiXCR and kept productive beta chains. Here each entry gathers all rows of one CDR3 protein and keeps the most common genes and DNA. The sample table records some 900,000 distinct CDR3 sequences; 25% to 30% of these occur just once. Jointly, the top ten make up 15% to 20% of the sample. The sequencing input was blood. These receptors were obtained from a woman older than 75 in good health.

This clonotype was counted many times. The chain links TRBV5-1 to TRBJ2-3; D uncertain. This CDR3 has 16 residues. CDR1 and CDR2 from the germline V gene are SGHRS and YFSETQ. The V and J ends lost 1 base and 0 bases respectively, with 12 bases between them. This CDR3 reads CASSLIRKTSTDTQYF. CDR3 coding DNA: TGCGCCAGCAGCTTGATTAGAAAAACTAGCACAGATACGCAGTATTTT.

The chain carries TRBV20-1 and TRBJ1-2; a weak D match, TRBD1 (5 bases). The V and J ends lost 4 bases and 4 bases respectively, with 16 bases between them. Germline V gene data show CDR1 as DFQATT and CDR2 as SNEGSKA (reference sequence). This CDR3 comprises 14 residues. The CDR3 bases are TGCAGTGCTACCTCACAGGCAGCCTCCTATGGCTACACCTTC. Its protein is CSATSQAASYGYTF.

The CDR3 coding sequence is TGTGCCAGCAGCAAAGAGGGGCGGGGGGGATACTACAATGAGCAGTTCTTC. It specifies CASSKEGRGGYYNEQFF. The V and J genes are TRBV21-1 and TRBJ2-1; the table assigns TRBD2, which was not confirmed against the DNA. TRBV21-1 constitutes a pseudogene. This CDR3 has 17 residues.

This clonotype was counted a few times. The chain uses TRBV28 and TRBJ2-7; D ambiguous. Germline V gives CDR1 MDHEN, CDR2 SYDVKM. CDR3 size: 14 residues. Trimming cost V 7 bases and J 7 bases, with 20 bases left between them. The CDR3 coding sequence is TGTGCCAGCACCCCCCTTTCGAGCCCTAGGGAGCAGTACTTC. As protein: CASTPLSSPREQYF.

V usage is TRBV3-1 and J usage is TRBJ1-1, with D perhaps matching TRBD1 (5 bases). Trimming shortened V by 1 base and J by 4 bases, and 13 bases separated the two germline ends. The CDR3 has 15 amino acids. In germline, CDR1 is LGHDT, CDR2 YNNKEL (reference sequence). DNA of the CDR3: TGTGCCAGCAGCCAAGTTCGTAGGCAGGGCACTGAAGCTTTCTTT. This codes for CASSQVRRQGTEAFF.

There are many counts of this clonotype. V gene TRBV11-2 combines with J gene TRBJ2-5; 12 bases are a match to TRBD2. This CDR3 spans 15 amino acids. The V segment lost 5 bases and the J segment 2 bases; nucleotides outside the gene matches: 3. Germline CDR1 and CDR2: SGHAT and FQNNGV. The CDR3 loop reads CASSATSGGQETQYF. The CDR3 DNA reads TGTGCCAGCAGCGCCACTAGCGGGGGGCAAGAGACCCAGTACTTC. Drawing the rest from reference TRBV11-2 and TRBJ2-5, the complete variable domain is EAGVAQSPRYKIIEKRQSVAFWCNPISGHATLYWYQQILGQGPKLLIQFQNNGVVDDSQLPKDRFSAERLKGVDSTLKIQPAKLEDSAVYLCASSATSGGQETQYFGPGTRLLVL.

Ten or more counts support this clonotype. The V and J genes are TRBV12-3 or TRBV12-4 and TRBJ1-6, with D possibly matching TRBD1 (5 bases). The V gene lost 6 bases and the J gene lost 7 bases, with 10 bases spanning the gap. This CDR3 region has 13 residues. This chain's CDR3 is CASSLTENSPLHF. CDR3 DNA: TGTGCCAGCAGCTTGACAGAGAATTCACCCCTCCACTTT.

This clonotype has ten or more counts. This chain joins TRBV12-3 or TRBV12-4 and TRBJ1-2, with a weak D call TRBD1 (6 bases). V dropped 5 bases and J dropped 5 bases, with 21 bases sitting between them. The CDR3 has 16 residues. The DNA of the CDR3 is TGTGCCAGCAGTCCCGAGGGGGGGAGTAATAGATATGGCTACACCTTC. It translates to CASSPEGGSNRYGYTF.

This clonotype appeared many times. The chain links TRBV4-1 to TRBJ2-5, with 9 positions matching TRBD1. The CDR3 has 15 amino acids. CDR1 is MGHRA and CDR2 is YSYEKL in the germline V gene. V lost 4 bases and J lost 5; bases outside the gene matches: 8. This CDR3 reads CASSRPGTGRETQYF. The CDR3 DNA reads TGCGCCAGCAGCCGCCCAGGGACAGGGAGGGAGACCCAGTACTTC.

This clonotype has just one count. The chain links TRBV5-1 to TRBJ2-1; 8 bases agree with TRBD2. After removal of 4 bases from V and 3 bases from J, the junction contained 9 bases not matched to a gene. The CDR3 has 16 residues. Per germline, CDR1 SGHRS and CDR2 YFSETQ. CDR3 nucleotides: TGCGCCAGCAGCCCAAGCGGGGGCATCTTCTACAATGAGCAGTTCTTC. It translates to CASSPSGGIFYNEQFF.

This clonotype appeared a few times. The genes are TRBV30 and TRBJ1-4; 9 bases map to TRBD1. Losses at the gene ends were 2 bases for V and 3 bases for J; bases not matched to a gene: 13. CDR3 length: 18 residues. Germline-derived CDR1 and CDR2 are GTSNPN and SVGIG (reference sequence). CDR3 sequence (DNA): TGTGCCTGGAGTTTCCATACAGGGGGCTCTGCGTCTAATGAAAAACTGTTTTTT. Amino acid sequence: CAWSFHTGGSASNEKLFF.

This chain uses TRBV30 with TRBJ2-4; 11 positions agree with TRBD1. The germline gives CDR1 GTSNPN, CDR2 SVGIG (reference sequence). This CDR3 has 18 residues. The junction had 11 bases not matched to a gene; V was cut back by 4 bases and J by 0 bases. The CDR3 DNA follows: TGTGCCTGGACCAGGGACAGGGGGAAAGTTCTAGCCAAAAACATTCAGTACTTC. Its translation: CAWTRDRGKVLAKNIQYF.

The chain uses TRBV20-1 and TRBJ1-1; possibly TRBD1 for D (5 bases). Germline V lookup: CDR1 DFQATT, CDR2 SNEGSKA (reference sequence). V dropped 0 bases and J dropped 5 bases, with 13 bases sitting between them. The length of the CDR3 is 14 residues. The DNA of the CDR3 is TGCAGTGCTAGAGATGTCGGGGGATGGACTGAAGCTTTCTTT. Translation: CSARDVGGWTEAFF.

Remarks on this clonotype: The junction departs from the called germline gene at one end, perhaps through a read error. CDR3 sequence reads: CASSKTDAQYF. CDR3 coding DNA: TGTGCCAGCAGTAAAACAGATGCGCAGTATTTT. This chain links TRBV2 with TRBJ2-3; no clear D. Germline V gene sequence: CDR1 SNHLY, CDR2 FYNNEI. The CDR3 spans 11 residues.

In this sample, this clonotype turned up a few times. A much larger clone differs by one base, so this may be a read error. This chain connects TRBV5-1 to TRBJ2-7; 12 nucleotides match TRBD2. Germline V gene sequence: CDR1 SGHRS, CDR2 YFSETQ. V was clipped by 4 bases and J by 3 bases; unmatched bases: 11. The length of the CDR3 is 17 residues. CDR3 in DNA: TGCGCCAGCAGCATGGATCGACTAGCGGGGGCCTGCTACGAGCAGTACTTC. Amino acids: CASSMDRLAGACYEQYF.

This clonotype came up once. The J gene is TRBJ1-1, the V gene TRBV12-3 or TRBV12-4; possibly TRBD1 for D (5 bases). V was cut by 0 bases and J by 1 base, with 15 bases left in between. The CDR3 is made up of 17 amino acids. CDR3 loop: CASSLAGQVGTNTEAFF. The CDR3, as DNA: TGTGCCAGCAGTTTAGCGGGGCAGGTGGGGACGAACACTGAAGCTTTCTTT.

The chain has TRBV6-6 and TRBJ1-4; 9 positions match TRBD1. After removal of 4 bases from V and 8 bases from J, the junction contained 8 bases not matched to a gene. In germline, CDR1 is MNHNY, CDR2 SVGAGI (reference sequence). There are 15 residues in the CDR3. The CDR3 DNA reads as TGTGCCAGCAGTTCAACAGGGGGCGAAGAGGAAAAACTGTTTTTT. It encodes CASSSTGGEEEKLFF.

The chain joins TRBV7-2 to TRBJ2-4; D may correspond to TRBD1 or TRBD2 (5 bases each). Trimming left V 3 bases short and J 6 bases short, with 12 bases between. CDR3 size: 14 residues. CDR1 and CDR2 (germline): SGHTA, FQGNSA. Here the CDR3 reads CASSLDMGRNIQYF. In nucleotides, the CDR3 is TGTGCCAGCAGCTTGGACATGGGGAGAAACATTCAGTACTTC.

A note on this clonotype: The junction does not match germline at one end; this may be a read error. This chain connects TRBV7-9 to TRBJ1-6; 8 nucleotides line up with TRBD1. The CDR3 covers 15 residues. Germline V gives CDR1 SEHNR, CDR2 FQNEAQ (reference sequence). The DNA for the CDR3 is TGTGCCAGCAGCTTAGCTCTGGACAGGGCCTCACCCCGCCACTTT. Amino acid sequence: CASSLALDRASPRHF. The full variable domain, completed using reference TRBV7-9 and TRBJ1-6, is DTGVSQNPRHKITKRGQNVTFRCDPISEHNRLYWYRQTLGQGPEFLTYFQNEAQLEKSRLLSDRFSAERPKGSFSTLEIQRTEQGDSAMYLCASSLALDRASPRHFGNGTRLTVT.

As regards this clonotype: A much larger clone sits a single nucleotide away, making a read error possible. CDR3 DNA sequence: TGTGCCAGAGCCGGCGGAGATACGCAGTATTTT. Translating gives CARAGGDTQYF. This chain uses TRBV12-3 or TRBV12-4 with TRBJ2-3; D uncertain. There are 11 residues in the CDR3. V was shortened by 9 bases and J by 5 bases, with 9 bases between the two germline ends.

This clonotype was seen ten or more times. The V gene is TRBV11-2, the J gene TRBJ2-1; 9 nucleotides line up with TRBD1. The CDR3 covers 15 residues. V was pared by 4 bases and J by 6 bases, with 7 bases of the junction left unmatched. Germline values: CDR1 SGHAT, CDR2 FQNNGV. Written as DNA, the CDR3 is TGTGCCAGCAGCTCCAGAGAACAGGGGGCCAATGAGCAGTTCTTC. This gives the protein CASSSREQGANEQFF. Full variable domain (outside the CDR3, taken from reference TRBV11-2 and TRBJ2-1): EAGVAQSPRYKIIEKRQSVAFWCNPISGHATLYWYQQILGQGPKLLIQFQNNGVVDDSQLPKDRFSAERLKGVDSTLKIQPAKLEDSAVYLCASSSREQGANEQFFGPGTRLTVL.

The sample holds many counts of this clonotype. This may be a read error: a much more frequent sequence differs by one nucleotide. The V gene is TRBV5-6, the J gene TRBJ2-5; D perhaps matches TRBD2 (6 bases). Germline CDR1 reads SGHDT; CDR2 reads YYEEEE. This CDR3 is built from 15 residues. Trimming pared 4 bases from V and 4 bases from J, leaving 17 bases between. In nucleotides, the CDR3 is TGTGCCAGCAGCCGGGACTCAAGGTACCGAGAGACCCAGTACTTC. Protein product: CASSRDSRYRETQYF.

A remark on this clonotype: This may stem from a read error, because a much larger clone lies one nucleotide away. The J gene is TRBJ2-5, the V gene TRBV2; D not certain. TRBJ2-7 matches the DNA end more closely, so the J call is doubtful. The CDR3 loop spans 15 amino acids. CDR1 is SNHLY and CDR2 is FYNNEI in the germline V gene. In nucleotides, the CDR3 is TGTGCCAGCAAGGGAAATCTACGGCCTCCCTACGAGCAGTACTTC. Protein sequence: CASKGNLRPPYEQYF.

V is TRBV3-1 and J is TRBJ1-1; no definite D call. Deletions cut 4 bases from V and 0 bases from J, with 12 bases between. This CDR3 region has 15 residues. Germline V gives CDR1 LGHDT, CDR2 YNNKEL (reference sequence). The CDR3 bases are TGTGCCAGCAGCCGAGAGGGCACTTTGAACACTGAAGCTTTCTTT. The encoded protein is CASSREGTLNTEAFF.

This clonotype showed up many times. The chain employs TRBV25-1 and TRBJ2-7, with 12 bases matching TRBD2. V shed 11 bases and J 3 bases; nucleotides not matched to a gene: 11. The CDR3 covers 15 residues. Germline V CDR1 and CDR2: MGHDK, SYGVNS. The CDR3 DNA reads TGTGCCGAGTCTCCGGGACTAGCGGGCGGCTACGAGCAGTACTTC. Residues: CAESPGLAGGYEQYF.

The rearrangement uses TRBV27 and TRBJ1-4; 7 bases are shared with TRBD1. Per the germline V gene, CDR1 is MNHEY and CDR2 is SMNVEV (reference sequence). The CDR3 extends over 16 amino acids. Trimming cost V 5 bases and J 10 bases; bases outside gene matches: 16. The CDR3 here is CASSPFEGGLPGKLFF. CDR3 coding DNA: TGTGCCAGCAGTCCCTTTGAAGGGGGCTTACCTGGAAAACTGTTTTTT.

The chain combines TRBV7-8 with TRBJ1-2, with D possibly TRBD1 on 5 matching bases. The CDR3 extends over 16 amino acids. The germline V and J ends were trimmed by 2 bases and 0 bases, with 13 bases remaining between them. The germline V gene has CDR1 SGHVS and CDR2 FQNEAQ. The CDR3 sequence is CASSLRQGPSNYGYTF. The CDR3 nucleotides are TGTGCCAGCAGCTTAAGGCAGGGCCCTTCTAACTATGGCTACACCTTC. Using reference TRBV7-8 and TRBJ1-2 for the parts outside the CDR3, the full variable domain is GAGVSQSPRYKVAKRGQDVALRCDPISGHVSLFWYQQALGQGPEFLTYFQNEAQLDKSGLPSDRFFAERPEGSVSTLKIQRTQQEDSAVYLCASSLRQGPSNYGYTFGSGTRLTVV.